These 30 T cell receptor beta chains were all obtained from the same sample, sequenced in a study of PD-1 blockade in classical Hodgkin lymphoma. The assay was immunoSEQ multiplex PCR, and TCRdb's table has in-frame clones only and misses some. The sample has 90,000 or so clones, 78% seen once. The time point here: cycle 4 day 1 (C4D1), after more than five weeks of nivolumab. There was relapse after autologous stem cell transplantation in every patient, and there was variation in brentuximab vedotin exposure. The sequenced sample was peripheral blood mononuclear cells (PBMCs), obtained before the fourth cycle of nivolumab. The receptors originated from a human donor with classical Hodgkin lymphoma.

The table lists this clone with a few counts. V is TRBV5-5 and J is TRBJ2-7; 9 nucleotides line up with TRBD1. Unmatched junction bases numbered 4, after V lost 1 base and J lost 2 bases. Germline V gene sequence: CDR1 SGHKS, CDR2 YYEKEE (reference sequence). The CDR3 has 15 residues. CDR3 in amino acids: CASSLNDRGAYEQYF. Written as DNA, the CDR3 is TGTGCCAGCAGCTTGAACGACAGGGGGGCCTACGAGCAGTACTTC.

This clone was picked up one time. The V call is TRBV30, the J call TRBJ1-3; maybe TRBD1 (5 bases). V gave up 0 bases and J gave up 2 bases, with 11 bases separating them. From germline, CDR1 is GTSNPN and CDR2 SVGIG (reference sequence). The CDR3 spans 15 residues. CDR3 sequence: CAWSVRRGAGNTIYF. CDR3 nucleotides: TGTGCCTGGAGTGTACGAAGAGGGGCTGGAAACACCATATATTTT. Based on the CDR3 plus reference TRBV30 and TRBJ1-3, the full variable domain is SQTIHQWPATLVQPVGSPLSLECTVEGTSNPNLYWYRQAAGRGLQLLFYSVGIGQISSEVPQNLSASRPQDRQFILSSKKLLLSDSGFYLCAWSVRRGAGNTIYFGEGSWLTVV.

This rearrangement joins TRBV5-1 to TRBJ1-4; 8 nucleotides match TRBD1. Germline V gene data show CDR1 as SGHRS and CDR2 as YFSETQ. The CDR3 spans 15 residues. V lost 4 bases and J lost 4; bases outside the gene matches: 6. The CDR3, as DNA: TGCGCCAGCAGCCCCTGGACAGGGTTTAATGAAAAACTGTTTTTT. This encodes CASSPWTGFNEKLFF.

The chain recombines TRBV28 with TRBJ2-5; TRBD1 matches 8 bases. The CDR3 is 17 amino acids. Germline assignment: CDR1 MDHEN and CDR2 SYDVKM. Trimming at V came to 5 bases and at J to 5 bases, leaving 16 bases not matched to a gene. This chain's CDR3 is CASSTQARTGTSETQYF. CDR3 bases: TGTGCCAGCAGTACCCAGGCCCGGACAGGGACGAGCGAGACCCAGTACTTC.

The rearrangement uses TRBV4-2 and TRBJ1-5; no reliable D call. This CDR3 has 13 amino acids. Trimming left V 4 bases short and J 2 bases short, with 6 bases between. The V gene's germline CDR1 is LGHNA and CDR2 YNFKEQ. The CDR3 sequence is CASSREGNQPQHF. CDR3 DNA: TGTGCCAGCAGCCGGGAGGGCAATCAGCCCCAGCATTTT.

The sample holds one count of this clone. The chain combines TRBV7-2 with TRBJ1-1; D remains unclear. The germline V gene has CDR1 SGHTA and CDR2 FQGNSA. This CDR3 region has 14 residues. The V and J ends lost 3 bases and 0 bases respectively, with 8 bases between them. As DNA, the CDR3 is TGTGCCAGCAGCTTGGGTCAGATGAACACTGAAGCTTTCTTT. This translates into CASSLGQMNTEAFF.

The chain links TRBV7-6 to TRBJ2-3, with 10 bases that match TRBD2. Germline CDR1 SGHVS, CDR2 FNYEAQ. The CDR3 has 17 amino acids. Trimming took 0 bases from V and 5 from J; bases not matched to a gene: 8. The CDR3 sequence: CASSLAIAGGPVDTQYF. The CDR3 nucleotides read TGTGCCAGCAGCTTAGCAATAGCGGGAGGCCCGGTAGATACGCAGTATTTT. Looking up the rest from reference TRBV7-6 and TRBJ2-3 gives the full variable domain: GAGVSQSPRYKVTKRGQDVALRCDPISGHVSLYWYRQALGQGPEFLTYFNYEAQQDKSGLPNDRFSAERPEGSISTLTIQRTEQRDSAMYRCASSLAIAGGPVDTQYFGPGTRLTVL.

This clone has a single count. The CDR3 is CASSERQGNNEQFF. As DNA, the CDR3 is TGTGCCAGCAGTGAACGACAGGGGAACAATGAGCAGTTCTTC. This sequence joins TRBV2 and TRBJ2-1; 8 nucleotides match TRBD1. The germline V gene encodes CDR1 SNHLY and CDR2 FYNNEI. V trimming: 2 bases; J trimming: 5 bases; junction bases outside the gene matches: 2. This CDR3 is built from 14 residues.

This clone was counted once. Here the CDR3 reads CASSQDQGNEKLFF. CDR3 bases: TGCGCCAGCAGCCAAGATCAGGGGAATGAAAAACTGTTTTTT. The chain links TRBV4-1 to TRBJ1-4; D may be TRBD1 (6 bases). CDR1 and CDR2 (germline): MGHRA, YSYEKL. Between the trimmed V and J ends, which lost 0 bases and 5 bases, there was a span of 7 bases. This CDR3 is 14 amino acids long.

This clone was counted between two and nine times. This chain links TRBV7-2 with TRBJ1-1, with D perhaps TRBD1 (5 bases). The CDR3 sequence is 14 residues long. CDR1 is SGHTA, CDR2 FQGNSA, per germline. Trimming removed 1 base from V and 6 bases from J, with 12 bases in between. CDR3 in amino acids: CASSLVRGLAEAFF. In DNA, the CDR3 is TGTGCCAGCAGCTTAGTAAGGGGTTTGGCTGAAGCTTTCTTT.

The rearrangement links TRBV28 to TRBJ1-3; unclear D gene. The CDR3 spans 16 residues. The V and J ends lost 6 bases and 4 bases respectively, with 19 bases between them. Germline values: CDR1 MDHEN, CDR2 SYDVKM. The CDR3 here is CASSPPSAMGGNTIYF. The CDR3 DNA reads TGTGCCAGCAGCCCCCCCTCCGCGATGGGGGGAAACACCATATATTTT.

This chain joins TRBV29-1 and TRBJ2-1; 9 bases are shared with TRBD2. The germline V gene encodes CDR1 SQVTM and CDR2 ANQGSEA. V lost 3 bases, J lost 4 bases, and 7 bases stayed unmatched. The CDR3 is made up of 15 amino acids. Here the CDR3 DNA reads TGCAGCGTTGAGACTCGACTAGCGGTTTACAATGAGCAGTTCTTC. This codes for CSVETRLAVYNEQFF.

This sequence joins TRBV9 and TRBJ2-1; 9 bases are shared with TRBD2. Germline V gene lookup returns CDR1 SGDLS and CDR2 YYNGEE. This CDR3 spans 15 amino acids. V shed 0 bases, J shed 2 bases, and the junction held 0 bases outside the gene matches. CDR3 residues: CASSVGGGAYNEQFF. Here the CDR3 DNA reads TGTGCCAGCAGCGTAGGCGGGGGGGCCTACAATGAGCAGTTCTTC.

The chain joins TRBV19 to TRBJ2-1, with D maybe TRBD2 (6 bases). This CDR3 comprises 15 residues. Trimming pared 1 base from V and 9 bases from J, leaving 16 bases between. Germline V CDR1 and CDR2: LNHDA, SQIVND (reference sequence). CDR3 in amino acids: CASSIADGSGFEQFF. The CDR3 nucleotides read TGTGCCAGTAGTATAGCGGACGGGAGTGGGTTTGAGCAGTTCTTC.

V usage is TRBV6-5 and J usage is TRBJ2-7; D remains ambiguous. The germline gives CDR1 MNHEY, CDR2 SVGAGI. There are 12 residues in the CDR3. Deletions cut 2 bases from V and 1 base from J, with 3 bases between. The CDR3 reads CASSYRSYEQYF. CDR3 nucleotide sequence: TGTGCCAGCAGTTACCGTTCCTACGAGCAGTACTTC.

The chain couples TRBV6-5 to TRBJ1-4; D perhaps matches TRBD1 (5 bases). The germline CDR1 and CDR2 sequences are MNHEY and SVGAGI. The CDR3 is made up of 14 amino acids. V gave up 7 bases and J gave up 7 bases, with 16 bases separating them. CDR3 DNA: TGTGCCAGCAAAAGACTCCCTGGGACTGAAAAACTGTTTTTT. As protein: CASKRLPGTEKLFF.

The V call is TRBV6-6, the J call TRBJ1-2; D is uncertain. The V gene lost 2 bases and the J gene lost 1 base, with 5 bases spanning the gap. The CDR3 length is 13 residues. Germline CDR1 and CDR2: MNHNY and SVGAGI (reference sequence). CDR3 protein: CASSYTDNYGYTF. For the CDR3, the DNA is TGTGCCAGCAGTTACACGGATAACTATGGCTACACCTTC.

The gene calls are TRBV11-3 and TRBJ2-5, with D perhaps matching TRBD1 (6 bases). With 2 bases removed from V and 1 base from J, the gap between germline ends came to 11 bases. Germline-derived CDR1 and CDR2 are SGHNT and YENEEA. The CDR3 spans 15 residues. CDR3 region: CASSLNGQLQETQYF. In nucleotides, the CDR3 is TGTGCCAGCAGCTTAAATGGACAGCTCCAAGAGACCCAGTACTTC.

The chain uses TRBV4-2 and TRBJ2-3; D is undetermined. The V end lost 1 base, the J end lost 0 bases, and 5 bases lay between the germline ends. Germline V CDR1 and CDR2: LGHNA, YNFKEQ. The CDR3 runs to 14 residues. CDR3 coding DNA: TGTGCCAGCAGCCAAGTGCCAAGCACAGATACGCAGTATTTT. It encodes CASSQVPSTDTQYF.

This clone was observed a handful of times. The CDR3 reads CASSYIPQDRGHNGYTF. The CDR3 nucleotides read TGTGCCAGCAGCTACATCCCTCAAGACAGGGGGCACAATGGCTACACCTTC. The chain employs TRBV11-2 and TRBJ1-2; 10 nucleotides line up with TRBD1. J was trimmed by 6 bases and V by 4 bases; bases with no gene match: 14. Per the germline V gene, CDR1 is SGHAT and CDR2 is FQNNGV. The CDR3 is 17 amino acids.

The chain carries TRBV27 and TRBJ2-1; 9 nucleotides match TRBD1. Per germline, CDR1 MNHEY and CDR2 SMNVEV (reference sequence). This CDR3 has 15 residues. Trimming cost V 8 bases and J 6 bases; bases outside gene matches: 11. Written as DNA, the CDR3 is TGTGCCAGCGGAACTTACAGGGGGCTAGCCAATGAGCAGTTCTTC. It encodes CASGTYRGLANEQFF.

The chain recombines TRBV28 with TRBJ1-4; D not certain. Trimming removed 2 bases from V and 7 bases from J, with 2 bases in between. Germline V gene sequence: CDR1 MDHEN, CDR2 SYDVKM. The CDR3 totals 11 residues. The CDR3 loop reads CASSLVEKLFF. The CDR3, as DNA: TGTGCCAGCAGTTTAGTTGAAAAACTGTTTTTT.

The chain is built from TRBV28 and TRBJ2-3, with D maybe TRBD2 (5 bases). The length of the CDR3 is 14 residues. V was clipped by 4 bases and J by 2 bases, with 10 bases between them. Looked up from germline, CDR1 is MDHEN and CDR2 is SYDVKM. The CDR3 sequence: CASSSGLFTDTQYF. The CDR3 coding sequence is TGTGCCAGCAGTTCCGGACTCTTCACAGATACGCAGTATTTT.

This rearrangement joins TRBV7-9 to TRBJ1-4; no clear D gene. Between the trimmed V and J ends, which lost 5 bases and 17 bases, there was a span of 24 bases. This CDR3 spans 14 amino acids. From germline, CDR1 is SEHNR and CDR2 FQNEAQ (reference sequence). The CDR3 coding sequence is TGTGCCAGCAGCCAGGACGTCGACGGCCCTACCCCCTTTTTT. As protein: CASSQDVDGPTPFF.

The rearrangement uses TRBV28 and TRBJ1-5; D unresolved. Germline CDR1 and CDR2: MDHEN and SYDVKM. There are 14 residues in the CDR3. V shed 6 bases and J shed 6 bases, with 15 bases lying between them. CDR3 sequence reads: CASRPPLTGQPQHF. The CDR3 DNA reads as TGTGCCAGCAGACCACCCCTGACCGGTCAGCCCCAGCATTTT. Full variable domain (remainder filled in from reference TRBV28 and TRBJ1-5): DVKVTQSSRYLVKRTGEKVFLECVQDMDHENMFWYRQDPGLGLRLIYFSYDVKMKEKGDIPEGYSVSREKKERFSLILESASTNQTSMYLCASRPPLTGQPQHFGDGTRLSIL.

The rearrangement joins TRBV10-3 to TRBJ1-5; D call uncertain. The CDR3 runs to 13 residues. Germline V lookup: CDR1 ENHRY, CDR2 SYGVKD. V shed 5 bases and J shed 5 bases, with 10 bases lying between them. The CDR3 protein is CAISLLRDQPQHF. CDR3 bases: TGTGCCATCAGTCTGTTAAGGGATCAGCCCCAGCATTTT.

This clone has more than one count but fewer than ten. The chain recombines TRBV4-3 with TRBJ2-7, with D perhaps matching TRBD1 (5 bases). Deletions cut 0 bases from V and 3 bases from J, with 12 bases between. This CDR3 region has 15 residues. Germline V CDR1 and CDR2: LGHNA, YSLEER. CDR3 bases: TGCGCCAGCAGCCAAGATCATCCAGGGAACTACGAGCAGTACTTC. Its translation: CASSQDHPGNYEQYF.

The gene calls are TRBV18 and TRBJ2-2; TRBD2 matches at 9 bases. The CDR3 runs 16 residues. Trimming cost V 2 bases and J 4 bases; bases outside gene matches: 5. CDR1 is KGHSH, CDR2 LQKENI, per germline. The CDR3 coding sequence is TGTGCCAGCTCACCATCCCCTAGCGGGACCACCGGGGAGCTGTTTTTT. Translation: CASSPSPSGTTGELFF.

This clone showed up just once. J is TRBJ1-5 and V is TRBV10-2; D unresolved. This CDR3 region has 13 residues. V was cut by 4 bases and J by 4 bases, with 8 bases left in between. The germline gives CDR1 WSHSY, CDR2 SAAADI. This CDR3 reads CASSAGVNQPQHF. The DNA of the CDR3 is TGCGCCAGCAGTGCCGGAGTGAATCAGCCCCAGCATTTT.

This chain connects TRBV5-1 to TRBJ2-5; D is unclear. The CDR3 contains 14 residues. CDR1 is SGHRS and CDR2 is YFSETQ in the germline V gene. The V gene lost 4 bases and the J gene lost 5 bases, with 15 bases spanning the gap. The CDR3: CASSLLASQETQYF. DNA of the CDR3: TGCGCCAGCAGCCTTCTCGCTTCTCAGGAGACCCAGTACTTC.